The 16 T cell receptor beta chains below were found in one sample sequenced in a study of PD-1 blockade in classical Hodgkin lymphoma. Time point meaning: cycle 4 day 1 (C4D1), after five to seven weeks of nivolumab. Every one of the patients relapsed after autologous stem cell transplantation (brentuximab vedotin exposure was variable). Some clones are missing from TCRdb's copy, which holds only in-frame ones; the method was immunoSEQ multiplex PCR. This sample has tens of thousands of clones, with roughly nine tenths found just once. Here the sequenced sample was peripheral blood mononuclear cells (PBMCs), taken before the fourth cycle of nivolumab. Receptor source: a human donor with classical Hodgkin lymphoma.

As regards this clone: Germline and junction disagree at one end, which may indicate a read error. The chain employs TRBV7-9 and TRBJ2-5, with D perhaps TRBD1 (6 bases). The CDR3 has 15 amino acids. The germline V gene has CDR1 SEHNR and CDR2 FQNEAQ (reference sequence). The CDR3 DNA reads as TGTGCCAGCAGCACCCAACAGGGTCTAAAAGAGGCCCAGTACTTC. It codes for CASSTQQGLKEAQYF.

This chain joins TRBV29-1 and TRBJ1-2; D gene uncertain. V gave up 2 bases and J gave up 4 bases, with 8 bases separating them. Per germline, CDR1 SQVTM and CDR2 ANQGSEA. There are 12 residues in the CDR3. The CDR3 nucleotides are TGCAGCGTTGAACTCGCCAGCTATGGCTACACCTTC. It translates to CSVELASYGYTF.

This clone has only a few counts. The V and J genes are TRBV6-1 and TRBJ1-3, with D perhaps matching TRBD1 (5 bases). The CDR3 runs to 17 residues. V was trimmed by 2 bases and J by 1 base, leaving 15 bases between them. CDR1 and CDR2 (germline): MNHNS, SASEGT. CDR3 protein: CASSEFALGGSGNTIYF. The CDR3, as DNA: TGTGCCAGCAGTGAATTTGCGCTCGGGGGGTCTGGAAACACCATATATTTT.

The chain uses TRBV10-3 and TRBJ2-1; TRBD1 agrees at 9 bases. V gave up 4 bases and J gave up 7 bases; unmatched junction bases: 14. The CDR3 length is 17 residues. Germline V gene lookup returns CDR1 ENHRY and CDR2 SYGVKD. CDR3 coding DNA: TGTGCCATCAGTGTAAGATGGGTGGAGACAGGGGGAAATGAGCAGTTCTTC. Encoded protein: CAISVRWVETGGNEQFF.

CDR3 sequence (DNA): TGTGCCAACATGCGAACAGGGGGCCATGGCTACACCTTC. It codes for CANMRTGGHGYTF. The chain has TRBV27 and TRBJ1-2; 9 nucleotides agree with TRBD1. Germline-derived CDR1 and CDR2 are MNHEY and SMNVEV (reference sequence). The J segment lost 6 bases and the V segment lost 10 bases, leaving 9 bases of the junction unmatched. This CDR3 contains 13 residues.

This clone came up a few times. V gene TRBV6-6 combines with J gene TRBJ1-5, with D possibly being TRBD1 (5 bases). Germline V CDR1 and CDR2: MNHNY, SVGAGI (reference sequence). The CDR3 totals 14 residues. V was trimmed by 2 bases and J by 6 bases, leaving 11 bases between them. CDR3 residues: CASSYTGIGQPQHF. CDR3 coding DNA: TGTGCCAGCAGTTACACAGGTATTGGTCAGCCCCAGCATTTT.

The chain joins TRBV4-1 to TRBJ1-6; no firm D call. The V end lost 6 bases, the J end lost 5 bases, and 17 bases lay between the germline ends. Germline V gene lookup returns CDR1 MGHRA and CDR2 YSYEKL. The CDR3 extends over 16 amino acids. The CDR3 sequence is CASSPSPALDNSPLHF. CDR3 in DNA: TGCGCCAGCAGTCCTTCCCCCGCGTTGGATAATTCACCCCTCCACTTT.

The chain couples TRBV4-1 to TRBJ2-7, with TRBD1 matching 10 bases. With V trimmed by 4 bases and J by 4 bases, 7 bases remained unmatched. CDR1 is MGHRA, CDR2 YSYEKL, per germline. The CDR3 is 15 amino acids. CDR3 amino acids: CASSRRGTGEYEQYF. CDR3 DNA sequence: TGCGCCAGCAGCCGACGAGGGACAGGGGAATACGAGCAGTACTTC.

The V and J genes are TRBV29-1 and TRBJ2-3; D unresolved. Per germline, CDR1 SQVTM and CDR2 ANQGSEA. This CDR3 is built from 12 residues. The V and J ends lost 4 bases and 8 bases respectively, with 13 bases between them. The CDR3 DNA sequence: TGCAGCGTTGGACTTATTCTGGGTACGCAGTATTTT. Its protein product is CSVGLILGTQYF.

J is TRBJ1-6 and V is TRBV4-1; TRBD1 matches 9 bases. The CDR3 length is 16 residues. Germline V gene sequence: CDR1 MGHRA, CDR2 YSYEKL. After removal of 1 base from V and 7 bases from J, the junction contained 5 bases not matched to a gene. The CDR3 here is CASSQGLGQGNSPLHF. For the CDR3, the DNA is TGCGCCAGCAGCCAAGGTTTAGGACAGGGGAATTCACCCCTCCACTTT.

This chain links TRBV7-9 with TRBJ2-3; perhaps TRBD2 as D (6 bases). The V end lost 3 bases, the J end lost 0 bases, and 13 bases lay between the germline ends. Germline V lookup: CDR1 SEHNR, CDR2 FQNEAQ (reference sequence). CDR3 size: 16 residues. The CDR3 nucleotides are TGTGCCAGCAGCTTCGTCGGGGGAACTAGCACAGATACGCAGTATTTT. Its protein is CASSFVGGTSTDTQYF.

The gene calls are TRBV7-3 and TRBJ1-6, with D maybe TRBD1 (5 bases). Trimming pared 2 bases from V and 7 bases from J, leaving 12 bases between. The length of the CDR3 is 15 residues. Per germline, CDR1 SGHTA and CDR2 FQGTGA. The CDR3 loop is CASSLQGSGNSPLHF. CDR3 DNA: TGTGCCAGCAGCTTACAGGGTTCGGGCAATTCACCCCTCCACTTT.

The chain joins TRBV7-9 to TRBJ1-2; D remains unclear. Germline CDR1 SEHNR, CDR2 FQNEAQ (reference sequence). V was clipped by 5 bases and J by 4 bases, with 17 bases between them. The CDR3 totals 15 residues. The CDR3 sequence: CASSAGRLNFYGYTF. CDR3 DNA: TGTGCCAGCAGCGCCGGGAGGCTAAACTTCTATGGCTACACCTTC. Combining the CDR3 with reference TRBV7-9 and TRBJ1-2 gives the whole variable domain DTGVSQNPRHKITKRGQNVTFRCDPISEHNRLYWYRQTLGQGPEFLTYFQNEAQLEKSRLLSDRFSAERPKGSFSTLEIQRTEQGDSAMYLCASSAGRLNFYGYTFGSGTRLTVV.

The rearrangement joins TRBV9 to TRBJ2-7, with TRBD1 matching over 8 bases. Looked up from germline, CDR1 is SGDLS and CDR2 is YYNGEE. V was clipped by 1 base and J by 4 bases; unmatched bases: 10. This CDR3 comprises 16 residues. The CDR3 DNA reads TGTGCCAGCAGCGTAAGTGGGCAGGGGGCTTTTTACGAGCAGTACTTC. Protein sequence: CASSVSGQGAFYEQYF.

V usage is TRBV19 and J usage is TRBJ2-1, with unresolved D. The V end was cut by 2 bases, the J end by 2 bases, with 16 bases between. The CDR3 has 17 residues. Germline CDR1 is LNHDA and CDR2 is SQIVND (reference sequence). As DNA, the CDR3 is TGTGCCAGTAGTATAAATTCGGGCAGGCCGACCTACAATGAGCAGTTCTTC. Protein product: CASSINSGRPTYNEQFF.

The genes are TRBV19 and TRBJ2-5; possible D gene TRBD1, 6 bases. This CDR3 region has 15 residues. Germline V gene sequence: CDR1 LNHDA, CDR2 SQIVND (reference sequence). V was clipped by 2 bases and J by 3 bases, with 13 bases between them. The CDR3 reads CASSISGTKKETQYF. CDR3 DNA sequence: TGTGCCAGTAGTATATCCGGGACAAAAAAAGAGACCCAGTACTTC.